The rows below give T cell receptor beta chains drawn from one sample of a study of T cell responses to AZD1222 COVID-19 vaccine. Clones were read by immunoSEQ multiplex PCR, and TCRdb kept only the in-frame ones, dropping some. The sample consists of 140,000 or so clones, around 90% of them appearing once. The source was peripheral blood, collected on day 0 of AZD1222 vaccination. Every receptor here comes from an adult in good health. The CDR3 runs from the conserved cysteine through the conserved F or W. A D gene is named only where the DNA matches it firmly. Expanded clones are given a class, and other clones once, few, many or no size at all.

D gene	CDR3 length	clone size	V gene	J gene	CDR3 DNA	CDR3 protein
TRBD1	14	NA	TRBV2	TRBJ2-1	TGTGCCAGCAGCAACAGGGGGCTTGGGGCCGAGCAGTTCTTC	CASSNRGLGAEQFF
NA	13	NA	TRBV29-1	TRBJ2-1	TGCAGCGTTGTTATCCCCTCCTACAATGAGCAGTTCTTC	CSVVIPSYNEQFF
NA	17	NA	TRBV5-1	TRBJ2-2	TGCGCCAGCAGCTTAGGCAGGGACATTGTCGACACCGGGGAGCTGTTTTTT	CASSLGRDIVDTGELFF
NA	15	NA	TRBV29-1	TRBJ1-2	TGCAGCGTTGAAGATCGGGCAGGGCGAAGGAATGGCTACACCTTC	CSVEDRAGRRNGYTF
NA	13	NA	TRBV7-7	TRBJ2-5	TGTGCCAGCAGCTTACAGGGACGGGGGACCCAGTACTTC	CASSLQGRGTQYF
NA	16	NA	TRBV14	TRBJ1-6	TGTGCCAGCAGCCAAGAAAGGTGGGCCGGGGATTCACCCCTCCACTTT	CASSQERWAGDSPLHF
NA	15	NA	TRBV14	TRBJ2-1	TGTGCCAGCAGCGATCGGAGAGCCCCCTACAATGAGCAGTTCTTC	CASSDRRAPYNEQFF
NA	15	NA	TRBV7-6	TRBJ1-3	TGTGCCAGCAGCTTAAGCAGGAGTTCTGGAAACACCATATATTTT	CASSLSRSSGNTIYF
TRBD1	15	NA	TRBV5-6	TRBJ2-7	TGTGCCAGCAGCTTGGGTCTACAGGGGGAGTACGAGCAGTACTTC	CASSLGLQGEYEQYF
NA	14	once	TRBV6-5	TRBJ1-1	TGTGCCAGCATAATGAAGAAGGTGAACACTGAAGCTTTCTTT	CASIMKKVNTEAFF
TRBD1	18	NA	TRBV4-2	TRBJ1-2	TGTGCCAGCAGCCAAGATACCGGGACAGGTTTTTACGGCTATGGCTACACCTTC	CASSQDTGTGFYGYGYTF
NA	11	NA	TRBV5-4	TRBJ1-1	TGTGCCAGCAGCAGTCCAGCTGAAGCTTTCTTT	CASSSPAEAFF
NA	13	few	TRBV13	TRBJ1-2	TGTGCCAGCAGTGTAGGAGGAGCCCATGGCTACACCTTC	CASSVGGAHGYTF
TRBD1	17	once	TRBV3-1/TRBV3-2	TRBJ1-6	TGTGCCAGCAGCCACGAAGGGACAGATGAGTCATATTCACCCCTCCACTTT	CASSHEGTDESYSPLHF
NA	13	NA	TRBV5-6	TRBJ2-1	TGTGCCAGCAGCCTCCGGGACATTCAGGAGCAGTTCTTC	CASSLRDIQEQFF
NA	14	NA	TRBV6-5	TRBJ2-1	TGTGCCAGCAGTAGGGGCGGACACAACAATGAGCAGTTCTTC	CASSRGGHNNEQFF
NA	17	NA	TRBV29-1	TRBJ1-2	NA	CSVYFGAGTGIYYGYTF
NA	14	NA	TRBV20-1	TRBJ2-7	TGCAGTGCTAGTAGTCTCCTGAGCTCCTACGAGCAGTACTTC	CSASSLLSSYEQYF
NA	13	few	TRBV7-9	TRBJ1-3	TGTGCCAGCAACAATCACTCAGGAAACACCATATATTTT	CASNNHSGNTIYF
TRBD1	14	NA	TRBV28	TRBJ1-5	TGTGCCAGCAGTTTGACAGGGGGCCGGCAGCCCCAGCATTTT	CASSLTGGRQPQHF
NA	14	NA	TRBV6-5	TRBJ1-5	TGTGCCAGCAGCTCGGGACGGACCAATCAGCCCCAGCATTTT	CASSSGRTNQPQHF
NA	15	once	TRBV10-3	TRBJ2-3	TGTGCCATCAGTGGGCAAGCGGAGCACACAGATACGCAGTATTTT	CAISGQAEHTDTQYF
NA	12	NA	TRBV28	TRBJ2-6	TGTGCCAGCGGGTCTGGGGCCAACGTCCTGACTTTC	CASGSGANVLTF
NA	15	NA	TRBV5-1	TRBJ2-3	TGCGCCAGCAGCTTAGGGTTATCCACCGGAGATACGCAGTATTTT	CASSLGLSTGDTQYF
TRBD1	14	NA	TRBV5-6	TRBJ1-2	TGTGCCAGCAGCTTGCCTGGGACAGGGGAGGACTACACCTTC	CASSLPGTGEDYTF
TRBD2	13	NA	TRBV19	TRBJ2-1	TGTGCCACTAGGACTAGCCTGTACAATGAGCAGTTCTTC	CATRTSLYNEQFF
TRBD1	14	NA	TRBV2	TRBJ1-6	TGTGCCAGCAGTTCCGGGACAGGGGGTTCACCCCTCCACTTT	CASSSGTGGSPLHF
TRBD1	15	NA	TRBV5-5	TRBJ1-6	TGTGCCAGCAGTCCTCGCAGGGGGGGGGATTCACCCCTCCACTTT	CASSPRRGGDSPLHF
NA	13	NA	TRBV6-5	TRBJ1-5	TGTGCCAGCGGACAGTGGGTAGGTCAGCCCCAGCATTTT	CASGQWVGQPQHF
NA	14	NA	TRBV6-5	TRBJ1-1	TGTGCCAGCATCGAGTGGGGTCTCGGCACTGAAGCTTTCTTT	CASIEWGLGTEAFF
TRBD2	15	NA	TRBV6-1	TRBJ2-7	TGTGCCAGCAGTGAAAAGCGGGACCCCTCCTACGAGCAGTACTTC	CASSEKRDPSYEQYF
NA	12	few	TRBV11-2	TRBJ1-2	TGTGCCAGCAGTGTCGGAAACTATGGCTACACCTTC	CASSVGNYGYTF
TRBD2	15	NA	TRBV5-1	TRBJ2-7	TGCGCCAGCAGGGCAACTAGCGGGAGGGCTTACGAGCAGTACTTC	CASRATSGRAYEQYF
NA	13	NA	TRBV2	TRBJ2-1	TGTGCCAGCAGTGAATTTTGGGGCAATGAGCAGTTCTTC	CASSEFWGNEQFF
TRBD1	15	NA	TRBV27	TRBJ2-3	TGTGCCAGCAGCCTCCGGGACAGGGGCACAGATACGCAGTATTTT	CASSLRDRGTDTQYF
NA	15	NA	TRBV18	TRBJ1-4	TGTGCCAGCTCACCATCACAGGGCACCCCTGAAAAACTGTTTTTT	CASSPSQGTPEKLFF
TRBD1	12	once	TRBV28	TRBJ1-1	TGTGCCAGCAACCCAGGGGGCACTGAAGCTTTCTTT	CASNPGGTEAFF
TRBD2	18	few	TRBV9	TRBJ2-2	TGTGCCAGCAGCTACGGACTAGCGGGAGGGCCGGACACCGGGGAGCTGTTTTTT	CASSYGLAGGPDTGELFF
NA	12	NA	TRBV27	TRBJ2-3	TGTGCCAGCAGTTTACCAGGGGATACGCAGTATTTT	CASSLPGDTQYF
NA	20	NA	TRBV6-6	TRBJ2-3	TGTGCCAGCAGTCGGGGTTTCAGGGGGGTAGCGGTCGCTAGCACAGATACGCAGTATTTT	CASSRGFRGVAVASTDTQYF
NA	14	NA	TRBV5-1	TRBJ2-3	TGCGCCAGCAGCTATGGGAGTAGCACAGATACGCAGTATTTT	CASSYGSSTDTQYF
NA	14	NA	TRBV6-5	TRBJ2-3	TGTGCCAGCCTGCGTAGGTATAGCACAGATACGCAGTATTTT	CASLRRYSTDTQYF
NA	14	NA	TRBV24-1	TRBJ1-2	TGTGCCACCAGCGGTAATGGGGGTAACTATGGCTACACCTTC	CATSGNGGNYGYTF
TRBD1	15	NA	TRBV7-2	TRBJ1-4	TGTGCCAGCAGCCCCGGGGACAGGCCTAATGAAAAACTGTTTTTT	CASSPGDRPNEKLFF
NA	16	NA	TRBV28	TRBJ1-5	TGTGCCAGCAGTCACTGGGAATCTTTTAGCAATCAGCCCCAGCATTTT	CASSHWESFSNQPQHF
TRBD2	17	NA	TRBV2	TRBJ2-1	TGTGCCAATCGGACTAGCGGAAGGCCAAGCTCCTACAATGAGCAGTTCTTC	CANRTSGRPSSYNEQFF
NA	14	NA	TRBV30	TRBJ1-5	TGTGCCTGCTCTCTCGAGGGTTCCTACCAGCCCCAGCATTTT	CACSLEGSYQPQHF
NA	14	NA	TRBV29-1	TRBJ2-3	TGCAGCGCCTCTGGGATAGGGAGCACAGATACGCAGTATTTT	CSASGIGSTDTQYF
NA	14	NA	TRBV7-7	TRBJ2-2	TGTGCTAGCAGCCCAGGGACGGTCACCGGGGAGCTGTTTTTT	CASSPGTVTGELFF
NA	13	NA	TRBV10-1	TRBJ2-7	TGCGCCAGCAATCCGCGCCCGGGGAGCGAGCAGTACTTC	CASNPRPGSEQYF
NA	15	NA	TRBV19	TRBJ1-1	TGTGCCAGTAGTCCTCTTTATTTGGTGAACACTGAAGCTTTCTTT	CASSPLYLVNTEAFF